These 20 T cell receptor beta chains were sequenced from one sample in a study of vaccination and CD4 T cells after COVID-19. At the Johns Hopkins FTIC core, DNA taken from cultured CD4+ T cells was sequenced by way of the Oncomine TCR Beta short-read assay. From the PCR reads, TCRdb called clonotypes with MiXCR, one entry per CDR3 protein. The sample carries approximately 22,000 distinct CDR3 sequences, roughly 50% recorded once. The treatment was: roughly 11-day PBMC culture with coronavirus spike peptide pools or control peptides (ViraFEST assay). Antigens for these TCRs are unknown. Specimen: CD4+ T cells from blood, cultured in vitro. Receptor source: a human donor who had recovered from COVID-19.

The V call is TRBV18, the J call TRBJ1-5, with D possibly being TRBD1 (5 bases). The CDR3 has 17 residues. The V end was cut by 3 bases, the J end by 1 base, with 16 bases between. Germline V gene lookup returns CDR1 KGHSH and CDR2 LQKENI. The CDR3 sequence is CASSPDGGGRSNQPQHF. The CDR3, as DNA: TGTGCCAGCTCACCCGACGGCGGGGGAAGGAGCAATCAGCCCCAGCATTTT. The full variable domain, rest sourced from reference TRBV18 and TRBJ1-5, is NAGVMQNPRHLVRRRGQEARLRCSPMKGHSHVYWYRQLPEEGLKFMVYLQKENIIDESGMPKERFSAEFPKEGPSILRIQQVVRGDSAAYFCASSPDGGGRSNQPQHFGDGTRLSIL.

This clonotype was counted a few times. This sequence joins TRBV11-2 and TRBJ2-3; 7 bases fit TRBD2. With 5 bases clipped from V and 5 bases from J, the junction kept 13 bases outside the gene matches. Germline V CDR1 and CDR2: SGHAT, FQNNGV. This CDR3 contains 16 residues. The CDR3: CASSLERAGTGDTQYF. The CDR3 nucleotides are TGTGCCAGCAGCCTCGAAAGAGCGGGAACGGGAGATACGCAGTATTTT.

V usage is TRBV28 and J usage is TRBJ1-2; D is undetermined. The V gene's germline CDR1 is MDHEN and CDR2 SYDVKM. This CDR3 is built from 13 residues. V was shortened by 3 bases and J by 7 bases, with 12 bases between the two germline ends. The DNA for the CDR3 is TGTGCCAGCAGTTTCGGGCAGTCAAGTGGCTACACCTTC. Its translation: CASSFGQSSGYTF.

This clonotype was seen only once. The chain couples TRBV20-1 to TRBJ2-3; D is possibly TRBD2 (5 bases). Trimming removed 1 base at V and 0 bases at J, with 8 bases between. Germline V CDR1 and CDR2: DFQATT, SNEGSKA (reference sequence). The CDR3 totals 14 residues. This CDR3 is CSARVAHSTDTQYF. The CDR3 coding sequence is TGCAGTGCTAGAGTAGCGCACAGCACAGATACGCAGTATTTT.

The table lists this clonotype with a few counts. The CDR3 sequence: CSATPLGGVTYEQYF. Here the CDR3 DNA reads TGCAGTGCTACCCCCCTAGGAGGCGTAACCTACGAGCAGTACTTC. The chain links TRBV20-1 to TRBJ2-7; TRBD2 is a possible D gene (5 bases). The CDR3 runs to 15 residues. The V end was cut by 4 bases, the J end by 2 bases, with 18 bases between. Germline CDR1 reads DFQATT; CDR2 reads SNEGSKA (reference sequence).

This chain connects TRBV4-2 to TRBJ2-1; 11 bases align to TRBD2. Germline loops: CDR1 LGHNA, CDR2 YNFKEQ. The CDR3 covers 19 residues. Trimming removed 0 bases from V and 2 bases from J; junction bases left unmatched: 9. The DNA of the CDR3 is TGTGCCAGCAGCCAAGATGGGCTAGCGGGGGGATACACCTACAATGAGCAGTTCTTC. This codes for CASSQDGLAGGYTYNEQFF.

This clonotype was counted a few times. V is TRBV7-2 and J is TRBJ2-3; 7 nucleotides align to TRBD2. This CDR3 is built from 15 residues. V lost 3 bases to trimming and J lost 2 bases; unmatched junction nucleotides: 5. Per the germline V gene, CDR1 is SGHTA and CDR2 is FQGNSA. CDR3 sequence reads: CASSFGGRVTDTQYF. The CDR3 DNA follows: TGTGCCAGCAGCTTTGGGGGGAGGGTCACAGATACGCAGTATTTT.

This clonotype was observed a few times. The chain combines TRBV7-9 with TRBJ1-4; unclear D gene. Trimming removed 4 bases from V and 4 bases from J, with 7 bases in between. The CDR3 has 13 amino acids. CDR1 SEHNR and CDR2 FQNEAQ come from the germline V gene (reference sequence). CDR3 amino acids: CASSSRGNEKLFF. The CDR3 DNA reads TGTGCCAGCAGCTCTCGGGGTAATGAAAAACTGTTTTTT.

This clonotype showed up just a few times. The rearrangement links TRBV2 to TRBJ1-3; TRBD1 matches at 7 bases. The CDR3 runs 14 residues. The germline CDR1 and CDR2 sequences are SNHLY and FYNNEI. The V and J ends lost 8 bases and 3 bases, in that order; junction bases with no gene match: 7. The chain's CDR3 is CASGKGADGNTIYF. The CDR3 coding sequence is TGTGCCAGCGGTAAGGGGGCTGATGGAAACACCATATATTTT.

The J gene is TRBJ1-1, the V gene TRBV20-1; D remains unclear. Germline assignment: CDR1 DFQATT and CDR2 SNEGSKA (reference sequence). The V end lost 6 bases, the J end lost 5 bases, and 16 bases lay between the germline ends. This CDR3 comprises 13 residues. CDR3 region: CSAEPSVTTEAFF. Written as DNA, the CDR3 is TGCAGTGCGGAGCCGTCAGTAACAACTGAAGCTTTCTTT.

As DNA, the CDR3 is TGTGCCAGCAGTTTGTCCGCGGCCTCCAATGAAAAACTGTTTTTT. Its protein is CASSLSAASNEKLFF. V and J are TRBV12-3 or TRBV12-4 and TRBJ1-4; D is unclear. V was pared by 3 bases and J by 5 bases, with 13 bases between. The CDR3 runs to 15 residues.

DNA of the CDR3: TGTGCCAGCTCCGGAATCACAGGGAACTATGGCTACACCTTC. Translated: CASSGITGNYGYTF. The rearrangement joins TRBV28 to TRBJ1-2; weak D call: TRBD1 (6 bases). Per germline, CDR1 MDHEN and CDR2 SYDVKM. V lost 8 bases and J 2 bases, leaving 15 bases between the germline ends. This CDR3 has 14 residues.

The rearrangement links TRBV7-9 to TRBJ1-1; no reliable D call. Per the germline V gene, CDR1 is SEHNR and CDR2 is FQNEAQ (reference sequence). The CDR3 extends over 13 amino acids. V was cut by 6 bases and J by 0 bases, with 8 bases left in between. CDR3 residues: CASRTTVNTEAFF. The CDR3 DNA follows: TGTGCCAGCAGAACTACGGTGAACACTGAAGCTTTCTTT.

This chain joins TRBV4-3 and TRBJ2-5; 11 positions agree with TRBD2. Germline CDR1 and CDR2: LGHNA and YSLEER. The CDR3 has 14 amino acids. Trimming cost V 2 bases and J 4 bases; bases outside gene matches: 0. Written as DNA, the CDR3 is TGCGCCAGCAGCCAAACTAGCGGGAGAGAGACCCAGTACTTC. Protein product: CASSQTSGRETQYF.

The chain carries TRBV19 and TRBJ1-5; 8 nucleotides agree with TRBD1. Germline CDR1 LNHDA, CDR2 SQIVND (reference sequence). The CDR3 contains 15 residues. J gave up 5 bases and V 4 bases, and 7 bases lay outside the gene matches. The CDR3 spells CASSRTGGGDQPQHF. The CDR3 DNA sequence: TGTGCCAGTAGTAGAACAGGGGGTGGCGATCAGCCCCAGCATTTT. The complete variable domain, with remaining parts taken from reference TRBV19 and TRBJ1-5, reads DGGITQSPKYLFRKEGQNVTLSCEQNLNHDAMYWYRQDPGQGLRLIYYSQIVNDFQKGDIAEGYSVSREKKESFPLTVTSAQKNPTAFYLCASSRTGGGDQPQHFGDGTRLSIL.

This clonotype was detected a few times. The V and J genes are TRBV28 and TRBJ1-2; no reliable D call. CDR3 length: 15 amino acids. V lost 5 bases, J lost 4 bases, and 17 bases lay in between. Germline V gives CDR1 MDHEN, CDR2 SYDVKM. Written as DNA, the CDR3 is TGTGCCAGCAGTCCTACGGGCCCCTTAGGCTATGGCTACACCTTC. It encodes CASSPTGPLGYGYTF.

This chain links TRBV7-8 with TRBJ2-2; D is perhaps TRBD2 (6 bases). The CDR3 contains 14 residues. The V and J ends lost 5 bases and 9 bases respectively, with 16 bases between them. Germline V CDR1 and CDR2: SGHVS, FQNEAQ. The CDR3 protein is CASSARRGRWELFF. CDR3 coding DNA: TGTGCCAGCAGCGCCAGACGGGGGAGGTGGGAGCTGTTTTTT.

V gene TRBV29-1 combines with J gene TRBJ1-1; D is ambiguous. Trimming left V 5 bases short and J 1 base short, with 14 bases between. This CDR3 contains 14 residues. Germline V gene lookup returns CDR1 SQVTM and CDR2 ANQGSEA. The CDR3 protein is CSVPKSDPNTEAFF. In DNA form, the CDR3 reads TGCAGCGTTCCGAAGTCCGACCCGAACACTGAAGCTTTCTTT.

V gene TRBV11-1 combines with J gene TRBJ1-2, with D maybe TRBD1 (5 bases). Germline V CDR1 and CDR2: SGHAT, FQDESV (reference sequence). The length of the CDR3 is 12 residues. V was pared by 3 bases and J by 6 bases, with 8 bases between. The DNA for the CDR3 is TGTGCCAGCAGCTTTATGGGGCATGGCTACACCTTC. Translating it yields CASSFMGHGYTF.

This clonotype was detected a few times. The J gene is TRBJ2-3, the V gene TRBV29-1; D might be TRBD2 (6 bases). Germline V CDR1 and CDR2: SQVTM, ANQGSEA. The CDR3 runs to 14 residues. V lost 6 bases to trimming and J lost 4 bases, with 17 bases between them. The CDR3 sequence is CSVTRDSRADTQYF. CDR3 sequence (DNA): TGCAGCGTCACCCGGGACTCCCGCGCAGATACGCAGTATTTT.